These 11 T cell receptor beta chains were all obtained from the same sample, sequenced in a study of T cell responses to AZD1222 COVID-19 vaccine. The table came from immunoSEQ multiplex PCR; TCRdb's copy has only in-frame clones and leaves some out. The data show about 56,000 clones, around 88% seen once. The sample consisted of peripheral blood, taken on day 0 of AZD1222 vaccination. The origin of the receptors is an adult in good health.

J is TRBJ1-4 and V is TRBV6-5; D possibly corresponds to TRBD1 (5 bases). Trimming took off 6 bases at V and 7 bases at J, with 12 bases between the two ends. The CDR3 extends over 13 amino acids. Germline-derived CDR1 and CDR2 are MNHEY and SVGAGI. The CDR3 protein is CASSWGDGEKLFF. The DNA for the CDR3 is TGTGCCAGCAGCTGGGGGGATGGTGAAAAACTGTTTTTT.

The J gene is TRBJ1-3, the V gene TRBV28; 8 nucleotides line up with TRBD1. Looked up from germline, CDR1 is MDHEN and CDR2 is SYDVKM. The CDR3 length is 15 residues. The V and J ends lost 4 bases and 3 bases, in that order; junction bases with no gene match: 5. The CDR3 nucleotides are TGTGCCAGCAGTTCCCAGGGGGCGCTTGGAAACACCATATATTTT. Amino acids: CASSSQGALGNTIYF.

In this sample, this clone turned up once. The V and J genes are TRBV7-2 and TRBJ1-2; possible D gene TRBD1, 5 bases. Germline V gene data show CDR1 as SGHTA and CDR2 as FQGNSA. V dropped 2 bases and J dropped 0 bases, with 10 bases sitting between them. The CDR3 runs 15 residues. CDR3: CASSLSAGTNYGYTF. The CDR3 bases are TGTGCCAGCAGCTTATCCGCAGGGACTAACTATGGCTACACCTTC. The full variable domain, rest sourced from reference TRBV7-2 and TRBJ1-2, is GAGVSQSPSNKVTEKGKDVELRCDPISGHTALYWYRQSLGQGLEFLIYFQGNSAPDKSGLPSDRFSAERTGGSVSTLTIQRTQQEDSAVYLCASSLSAGTNYGYTFGSGTRLTVV.

The chain uses TRBV9 and TRBJ1-2; D may be TRBD1 (5 bases). The ends were cut back, 3 bases at V and 4 bases at J, with 22 bases in the middle. The CDR3 length is 17 residues. CDR1 and CDR2 (germline): SGDLS, YYNGEE. The CDR3 DNA reads as TGTGCCAGCAGCGCTTACATAGGGGCCCCCGCGGGCTATGGCTACACCTTC. Translated, it gives CASSAYIGAPAGYGYTF.

J is TRBJ1-1 and V is TRBV4-1; TRBD1 agrees at 9 bases. CDR3 size: 17 residues. Trimming cost V 0 bases and J 6 bases; bases outside gene matches: 11. The V gene's germline CDR1 is MGHRA and CDR2 YSYEKL. CDR3 protein: CASSQEFLGTGPAEAFF. As DNA, the CDR3 is TGCGCCAGCAGCCAAGAATTTCTGGGGACAGGGCCGGCTGAAGCTTTCTTT.

The chain is built from TRBV7-8 and TRBJ2-1; D gene ambiguous. Trimming left V 0 bases short and J 2 bases short, with 17 bases between. The germline V gene has CDR1 SGHVS and CDR2 FQNEAQ. The CDR3 covers 18 residues. Here the CDR3 DNA reads TGTGCCAGCAGCTTAGCGTTACGTGGTTCTGGAACCTACAATGAGCAGTTCTTC. This codes for CASSLALRGSGTYNEQFF.

The CDR3 sequence: CASSPYTSGLVADTQYF. As DNA, the CDR3 is TGTGCCAGCTCACCATATACTAGCGGGTTGGTGGCAGATACGCAGTATTTT. This chain joins TRBV18 and TRBJ2-3; 9 bases are a match to TRBD2. Germline V gene data show CDR1 as KGHSH and CDR2 as LQKENI. This CDR3 is built from 17 residues. Trimming at V came to 2 bases and at J to 4 bases, leaving 10 bases not matched to a gene.

V is TRBV29-1 and J is TRBJ2-7; D ambiguous. The CDR3 loop spans 15 amino acids. Trimming took off 0 bases at V and 3 bases at J, with 15 bases between the two ends. The germline V gene has CDR1 SQVTM and CDR2 ANQGSEA. DNA of the CDR3: TGCAGCGTTGAAGATGTAGTTGGGTCCTACTACGAGCAGTACTTC. It yields the protein CSVEDVVGSYYEQYF.

The chain employs TRBV27 and TRBJ1-4; the D is unclear. Trimming left V 5 bases short and J 6 bases short, with 10 bases between. Per germline, CDR1 MNHEY and CDR2 SMNVEV (reference sequence). The CDR3 totals 13 residues. For the CDR3, the DNA is TGTGCCAGCAGTAGAGCTGGGCATGAAAAACTGTTTTTT. It encodes CASSRAGHEKLFF.

This clone appeared once. The gene calls are TRBV6-1 and TRBJ1-1; TRBD1 aligns across 7 bases. The CDR3 runs to 14 residues. The germline gives CDR1 MNHNS, CDR2 SASEGT. V shed 2 bases, J shed 3 bases, and the junction held 3 bases outside the gene matches. This CDR3 is CASSEPGGYTEAFF. DNA for the CDR3: TGTGCCAGCAGTGAACCAGGGGGATACACTGAAGCTTTCTTT.

V is TRBV18 and J is TRBJ2-3; D is ambiguous. Trimming cost V 0 bases and J 1 base, with 5 bases left between them. The CDR3 has 14 residues. CDR1 is KGHSH and CDR2 is LQKENI in the germline V gene. CDR3: CASSPPVGTDTQYF. The CDR3 coding sequence is TGTGCCAGCTCACCACCGGTGGGCACAGATACGCAGTATTTT.